The source of this T cell receptor (beta chain) is a study of long-term antiretroviral therapy in people with HIV. Overall study: First collections came about a decade before the 2015 immediate-ART recommendation. Regarding the study as a whole: Participants lacked recorded data on ART adherence, viral resistance or therapy changes. Blood dates from 2004 to 2017, possibly under older ART regimens.

Points on this clone: Its target is unknown.

V shed 5 bases and J 4 bases; nucleotides not matched to a gene: 10. CDR1 and CDR2 from the germline V gene are SGHTA and FQGNSA. The CDR3 is made up of 16 amino acids. At the survey level, the v3.0 immunoSEQ assay was run. TCRdb's table, derived via immunoSEQ multiplex PCR, lists solely in-frame clones and lacks some. The data show about 50,000 clones, around 80% seen once. Each sample contained roughly 0.85-10 million cryopreserved PBMC, thawed before DNA extraction. The sample consisted of unsorted PBMCs, taken 0.8 years after starting antiretroviral therapy. This TCR was sampled from a woman between 18 and 30 years old with HIV. V and J are TRBV7-2 and TRBJ2-5; TRBD1 matches at 10 bases. This chain's CDR3 is CASSRDPGQGRETQYF. The CDR3 DNA follows: TGTGCCAGCAGCCGAGATCCGGGACAGGGGCGAGAGACCCAGTACTTC.